One sample yielded the 10 T cell receptor beta chains listed below, sequenced in a study of T cells in localized non-small cell lung cancer. Sequenced by immunoSEQ multiplex PCR; TCRdb stores in-frame clones only, minus some. Of some 30,000 clones listed, about 90% are singletons. The material sequenced was PBMCs, taken before any cancer treatment. The receptor set was obtained from a man aged 40 to 69 with stage II lung adenocarcinoma.

The rearrangement links TRBV10-2 to TRBJ2-2, with TRBD2 matching over 9 bases. This CDR3 spans 15 amino acids. CDR1 and CDR2 (germline): WSHSY, SAAADI. The ends lost 5 bases at V and 4 bases at J; junction bases unmatched: 5. CDR3 nucleotide sequence: TGCGCCAGCAGTCCCCTAGCGGGGTCCACCGGGGAGCTGTTTTTT. Its translation: CASSPLAGSTGELFF.

The gene calls are TRBV7-9 and TRBJ2-1; no clear D. V shed 5 bases and J shed 4 bases, with 18 bases lying between them. The CDR3 is 16 residues long. Germline V lookup: CDR1 SEHNR, CDR2 FQNEAQ (reference sequence). CDR3 sequence: CASSPYIGIDYNEQFF. As DNA, the CDR3 is TGTGCCAGCAGCCCATATATTGGGATTGATTACAATGAGCAGTTCTTC.

This chain joins TRBV27 and TRBJ2-1, with TRBD1 as a possible D gene (5 bases). CDR1 is MNHEY, CDR2 SMNVEV, per germline (reference sequence). The CDR3 runs to 13 residues. V lost 2 bases, J lost 9 bases, and 11 bases lay in between. The CDR3 DNA is TGTGCCAGCAGTTTAACGACAGCTGGTGAGCAGTTCTTC. It specifies CASSLTTAGEQFF.

This chain links TRBV10-1 with TRBJ2-2; the D gene is possibly TRBD2 (6 bases). The V and J ends lost 2 bases and 5 bases respectively, with 18 bases between them. In germline, CDR1 is WNHNN, CDR2 SYGVQD (reference sequence). There are 17 residues in the CDR3. CDR3 nucleotide sequence: TGCGCCAGCAGTGAGGCCCCAGGAGGGGCGCGAACCGGGGAGCTGTTTTTT. Translated, it gives CASSEAPGGARTGELFF.

The V call is TRBV5-1, the J call TRBJ2-7, with TRBD1 matching 8 bases. This CDR3 region has 14 residues. CDR1 is SGHRS, CDR2 YFSETQ, per germline. V shed 2 bases and J 2 bases; nucleotides not matched to a gene: 3. For the CDR3, the DNA is TGCGCCAGCAGCTTCCAGGGGGCCACCTACGAGCAGTACTTC. This encodes CASSFQGATYEQYF.

The genes are TRBV27 and TRBJ1-5, with D maybe TRBD1 (6 bases). This CDR3 is built from 14 residues. Germline V CDR1 and CDR2: MNHEY, SMNVEV (reference sequence). Trimming shortened V by 5 bases and J by 4 bases, and 12 bases separated the two germline ends. The CDR3 region has the DNA TGTGCCAGCAGTAGGTCAGGGGCGAATCAGCCCCAGCATTTT. Encoded protein: CASSRSGANQPQHF.

The chain joins TRBV13 to TRBJ2-1; D may match TRBD1 or TRBD2 (5 bases each). The CDR3 sequence is 15 residues long. V dropped 0 bases and J dropped 6 bases, with 12 bases sitting between them. Germline CDR1 and CDR2: PRHDT and FYEKMQ (reference sequence). Here the CDR3 DNA reads TGTGCCAGCAGCTTAGGAACCGGGACCCTCAATGAGCAGTTCTTC. Its translation: CASSLGTGTLNEQFF.

J is TRBJ2-1 and V is TRBV21-1; the tabulated D call, TRBD1, remains unverified against the DNA. TRBV21-1 constitutes a pseudogene. The length of the CDR3 is 16 residues. CDR3 bases: TGTGCCAGCAGCAAAGAAGGGACAGGGACCTACAATGAGCAGTTCTTC. This translates into CASSKEGTGTYNEQFF.

The gene calls are TRBV29-1 and TRBJ2-3; D is uncertain. CDR1 is SQVTM and CDR2 is ANQGSEA in the germline V gene. This CDR3 region has 11 residues. The V and J ends lost 3 bases and 2 bases respectively, with 3 bases between them. The CDR3 DNA reads as TGCAGCGTTGACTACACAGATACGCAGTATTTT. Residues: CSVDYTDTQYF.

This clone showed up just once. V is TRBV5-1 and J is TRBJ2-3; D gene unclear. The CDR3 length is 13 residues. The germline V gene has CDR1 SGHRS and CDR2 YFSETQ. The V end lost 6 bases, the J end lost 2 bases, and 10 bases lay between the germline ends. CDR3 loop: CASKLSNTDTQYF. CDR3 coding DNA: TGCGCCAGCAAGCTCAGTAACACAGATACGCAGTATTTT.